This entry lists 17 T cell receptor beta chains sequenced from one sample in a study of cytomegalovirus exposure and HLA in healthy donors. PCR primers comprised 60 Vbeta and 13 Jbeta primers. Produced via immunoSEQ multiplex PCR; TCRdb's table is partial and in-frame only. This sample has under 200,000 clones; around three quarters occur once, and the top ten carry around 5.7%. The sample was PBMCs. The source is a middle-aged man in good health and CMV-seronegative.

The V and J genes are TRBV7-9 and TRBJ2-7; 7 nucleotides align to TRBD1. Per germline, CDR1 SEHNR and CDR2 FQNEAQ (reference sequence). J gave up 5 bases and V 2 bases, and 6 bases lay outside the gene matches. The CDR3 consists of 14 residues. CDR3 residues: CASSLSGGTHEQYF. CDR3 nucleotides: TGTGCCAGCAGCTTATCAGGGGGAACCCACGAGCAGTACTTC.

This sequence joins TRBV5-4 and TRBJ2-1; tentative D call: TRBD1 (5 bases). The V end was cut by 2 bases, the J end by 7 bases, with 19 bases between. The CDR3 sequence is 16 residues long. CDR1 is SGHNT and CDR2 is YYREEE in the germline V gene (reference sequence). Here the CDR3 DNA reads TGTGCCAGCAGCTTCTTCCAGGGTTTAGTTATGAATGAGCAGTTCTTC. Translating it yields CASSFFQGLVMNEQFF.

The chain carries TRBV27 and TRBJ1-3; D may be TRBD1 (6 bases). CDR1 MNHEY and CDR2 SMNVEV come from the germline V gene (reference sequence). The CDR3 sequence is 17 residues long. V dropped 6 bases and J dropped 2 bases, with 20 bases sitting between them. The CDR3 reads CASRKHQGSPPGNTIYF. In DNA form, the CDR3 reads TGTGCCAGCAGAAAACACCAGGGGTCACCACCTGGAAACACCATATATTTT.

In this sample, this clone turned up a few times. The chain is built from TRBV29-1 and TRBJ1-1; the D is unclear. Trimming cost V 7 bases and J 4 bases, with 16 bases left between them. Germline V CDR1 and CDR2: SQVTM, ANQGSEA. The CDR3 covers 13 residues. The CDR3 DNA sequence: TGCAGCGCCTCGGGCGGGCGGGGCACTGAAGCTTTCTTT. As protein: CSASGGRGTEAFF.

The rearrangement joins TRBV18 to TRBJ1-6; D perhaps matches TRBD1 (6 bases). Germline CDR1 and CDR2: KGHSH and LQKENI. The CDR3 has 16 amino acids. The V and J ends lost 1 base and 8 bases respectively, with 15 bases between them. This CDR3 reads CASSPQVAGDDSPLHF. The DNA of the CDR3 is TGTGCCAGCTCACCACAAGTGGCAGGGGATGATTCACCCCTCCACTTT.

The chain combines TRBV30 with TRBJ2-1; a possible D gene is TRBD2 (5 bases). V was cut by 0 bases and J by 10 bases, with 10 bases left in between. Germline CDR1 GTSNPN, CDR2 SVGIG (reference sequence). The length of the CDR3 is 12 residues. The CDR3 protein is CAWSVPRGEQFF. CDR3 nucleotide sequence: TGTGCCTGGAGTGTCCCCCGCGGGGAGCAGTTCTTC.

The chain is built from TRBV7-9 and TRBJ2-1; TRBD2 is a possible D gene (5 bases). Germline CDR1 is SEHNR and CDR2 is FQNEAQ (reference sequence). Between the trimmed V and J ends, which lost 10 bases and 9 bases, there was a span of 25 bases. This CDR3 comprises 15 residues. The CDR3 reads CATQLTETSEGEQFF. For the CDR3, the DNA is TGTGCCACCCAGCTTACGGAGACGAGTGAGGGTGAGCAGTTCTTC.

V gene TRBV7-6 combines with J gene TRBJ2-1, with TRBD1 matching over 8 bases. V lost 4 bases and J lost 7; bases outside the gene matches: 9. The germline CDR1 and CDR2 sequences are SGHVS and FNYEAQ. This CDR3 spans 15 amino acids. CDR3 nucleotide sequence: TGTGCCAGCAGCTCGTCAGGACAGGGTATTAATGAGCAGTTCTTC. This gives the protein CASSSSGQGINEQFF.

This chain connects TRBV6-5 to TRBJ1-1; perhaps TRBD1 as D (5 bases). The CDR3 totals 15 residues. Looked up from germline, CDR1 is MNHEY and CDR2 is SVGAGI. Trimming cost V 6 bases and J 1 base, with 15 bases left between them. CDR3 nucleotides: TGTGCCAGCAGCCTCCCCGGCGGGGCGAACACTGAAGCTTTCTTT. As protein: CASSLPGGANTEAFF.

The chain combines TRBV18 with TRBJ1-1; D possibly corresponds to TRBD1 (6 bases). Deletions cut 0 bases from V and 4 bases from J, with 18 bases between. Germline V gene lookup returns CDR1 KGHSH and CDR2 LQKENI. The CDR3 consists of 17 residues. CDR3 DNA sequence: TGTGCCAGCTCACCACCCGCTGGGACACAGAGGAGCACTGAAGCTTTCTTT. This encodes CASSPPAGTQRSTEAFF.

The genes are TRBV7-9 and TRBJ2-1; 9 bases are a match to TRBD1. Germline-derived CDR1 and CDR2 are SEHNR and FQNEAQ (reference sequence). This CDR3 has 15 residues. The trim removed 6 bases at V and 6 bases at J, leaving 9 bases unmatched. CDR3 region: CASSRTGTGFNEQFF. CDR3 DNA sequence: TGTGCCAGCAGTCGAACCGGGACAGGGTTCAATGAGCAGTTCTTC.

The chain has TRBV6-5 and TRBJ2-6, with D possibly being TRBD1 (5 bases). The germline CDR1 and CDR2 sequences are MNHEY and SVGAGI. The ends were cut back, 7 bases at V and 0 bases at J, with 10 bases in the middle. This CDR3 comprises 15 residues. The DNA for the CDR3 is TGTGCCAGCACTAAAACAGGCTCTGGGGCCAACGTCCTGACTTTC. Protein product: CASTKTGSGANVLTF.

The chain carries TRBV28 and TRBJ1-5, with D possibly matching TRBD1 (5 bases). The CDR3 extends over 14 amino acids. Trimming took 8 bases from V and 4 from J, leaving 15 bases between them. Germline CDR1 is MDHEN and CDR2 is SYDVKM. CDR3 protein: CASRGGQRNQPQHF. The CDR3 DNA reads TGTGCCAGCCGGGGAGGACAAAGAAATCAGCCCCAGCATTTT.

This clone was detected once. The chain combines TRBV10-3 with TRBJ2-2, with D maybe TRBD1 (5 bases). V lost 6 bases and J lost 6, with 11 bases in between. The CDR3 spans 13 residues. CDR1 and CDR2 (germline): ENHRY, SYGVKD. As DNA, the CDR3 is TGTGCCATCAGATCGACAGTCTCCGGGGAGCTGTTTTTT. Translation: CAIRSTVSGELFF.

This sequence joins TRBV19 and TRBJ2-4, with D possibly being TRBD2 (5 bases). V shed 4 bases and J shed 10 bases, with 11 bases lying between them. CDR1 is LNHDA and CDR2 is SQIVND in the germline V gene (reference sequence). CDR3 length equals 12 residues. The CDR3 nucleotides are TGTGCCAGTAGTACACCCCGGGGAATTCAGTACTTC. It codes for CASSTPRGIQYF. The full variable domain, completed using reference TRBV19 and TRBJ2-4, is DGGITQSPKYLFRKEGQNVTLSCEQNLNHDAMYWYRQDPGQGLRLIYYSQIVNDFQKGDIAEGYSVSREKKESFPLTVTSAQKNPTAFYLCASSTPRGIQYFGAGTRLSVL.

The chain carries TRBV27 and TRBJ2-4, with D uncertain. CDR3 length equals 13 residues. Trimming left V 5 bases short and J 0 bases short, with 5 bases between. The V gene's germline CDR1 is MNHEY and CDR2 SMNVEV (reference sequence). The CDR3 nucleotides read TGTGCCAGCAGTGAGAAAGCCAAAAACATTCAGTACTTC. Its protein is CASSEKAKNIQYF.

The chain has TRBV27 and TRBJ2-3; D might be TRBD1 (6 bases). CDR1 MNHEY and CDR2 SMNVEV come from the germline V gene (reference sequence). Between the trimmed V and J ends, which lost 5 bases and 4 bases, there was a span of 13 bases. The CDR3 is 14 residues long. The chain's CDR3 is CASSPGHPADTQYF. In nucleotides, the CDR3 is TGTGCCAGCAGTCCGGGACATCCGGCAGATACGCAGTATTTT.